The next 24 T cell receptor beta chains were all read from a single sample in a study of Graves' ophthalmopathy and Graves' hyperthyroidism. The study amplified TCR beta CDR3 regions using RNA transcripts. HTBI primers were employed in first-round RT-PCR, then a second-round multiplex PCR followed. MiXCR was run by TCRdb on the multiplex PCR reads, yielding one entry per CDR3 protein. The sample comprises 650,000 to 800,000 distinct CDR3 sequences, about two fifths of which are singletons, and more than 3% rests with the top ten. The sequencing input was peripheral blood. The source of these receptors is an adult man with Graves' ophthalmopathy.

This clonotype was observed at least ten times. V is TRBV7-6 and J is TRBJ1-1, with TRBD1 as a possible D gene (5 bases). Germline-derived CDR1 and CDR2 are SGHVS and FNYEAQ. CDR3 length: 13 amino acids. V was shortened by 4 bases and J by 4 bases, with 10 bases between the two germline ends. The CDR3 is CASSSRRGTEAFF. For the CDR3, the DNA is TGTGCCAGCAGCTCCCGGAGGGGCACTGAAGCTTTCTTT.

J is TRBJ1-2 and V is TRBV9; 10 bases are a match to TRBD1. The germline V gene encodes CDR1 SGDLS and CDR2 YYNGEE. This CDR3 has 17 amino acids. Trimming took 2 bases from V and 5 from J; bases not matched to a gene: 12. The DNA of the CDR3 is TGTGCCAGCAGCGTTAACCTCCCCCGGGACAGGGGATATGGCTACACCTTC. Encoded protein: CASSVNLPRDRGYGYTF. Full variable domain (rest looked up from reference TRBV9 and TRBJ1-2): DSGVTQTPKHLITATGQRVTLRCSPRSGDLSVYWYQQSLDQGLQFLIQYYNGEERAKGNILERFSAQQFPDLHSELNLSSLELGDSALYFCASSVNLPRDRGYGYTFGSGTRLTVV.

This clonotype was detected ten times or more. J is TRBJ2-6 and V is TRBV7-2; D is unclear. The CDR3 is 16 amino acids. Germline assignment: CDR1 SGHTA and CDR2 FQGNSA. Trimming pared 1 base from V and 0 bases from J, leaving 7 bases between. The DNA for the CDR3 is TGTGCCAGCAGCTTAGGGCCCCTCTCTGGGGCCAACGTCCTGACTTTC. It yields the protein CASSLGPLSGANVLTF. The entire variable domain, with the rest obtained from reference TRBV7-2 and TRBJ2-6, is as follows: GAGVSQSPSNKVTEKGKDVELRCDPISGHTALYWYRQSLGQGLEFLIYFQGNSAPDKSGLPSDRFSAERTGGSVSTLTIQRTQQEDSAVYLCASSLGPLSGANVLTFGAGSRLTVL.

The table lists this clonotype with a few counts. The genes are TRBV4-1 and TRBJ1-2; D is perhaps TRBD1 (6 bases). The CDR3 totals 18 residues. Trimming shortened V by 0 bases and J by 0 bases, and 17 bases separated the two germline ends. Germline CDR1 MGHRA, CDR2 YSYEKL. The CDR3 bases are TGCGCCAGCAGCCAAGACTCGACTCGGACAGTAGCTAACTATGGCTACACCTTC. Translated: CASSQDSTRTVANYGYTF.

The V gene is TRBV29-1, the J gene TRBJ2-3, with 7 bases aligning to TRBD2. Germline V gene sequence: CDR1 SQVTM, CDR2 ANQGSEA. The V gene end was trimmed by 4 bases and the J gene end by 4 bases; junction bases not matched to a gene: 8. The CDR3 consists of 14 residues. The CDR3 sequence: CSVGGGVVADTQYF. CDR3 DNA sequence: TGCAGCGTTGGGGGGGGGGTAGTTGCAGATACGCAGTATTTT.

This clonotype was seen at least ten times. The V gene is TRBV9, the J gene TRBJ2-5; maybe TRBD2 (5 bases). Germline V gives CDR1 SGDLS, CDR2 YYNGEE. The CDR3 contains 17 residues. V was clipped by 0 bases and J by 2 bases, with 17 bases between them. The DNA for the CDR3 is TGTGCCAGCAGCGTAGGTGGCCTCGGAGGAGGACAAGAGACCCAGTACTTC. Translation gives CASSVGGLGGGQETQYF.

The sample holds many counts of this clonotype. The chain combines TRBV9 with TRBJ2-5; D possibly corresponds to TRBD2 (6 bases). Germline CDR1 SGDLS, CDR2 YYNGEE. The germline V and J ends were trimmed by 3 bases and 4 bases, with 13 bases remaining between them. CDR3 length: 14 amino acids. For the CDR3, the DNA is TGTGCCAGCAGCGATAGACTAGGTGGAGAGACCCAGTACTTC. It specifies CASSDRLGGETQYF.

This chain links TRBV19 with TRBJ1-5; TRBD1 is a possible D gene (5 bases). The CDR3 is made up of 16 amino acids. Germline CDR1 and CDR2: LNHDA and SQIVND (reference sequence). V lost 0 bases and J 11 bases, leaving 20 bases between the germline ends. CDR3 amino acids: CASSIEGLAGQETQHF. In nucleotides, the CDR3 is TGTGCCAGTAGTATAGAGGGACTAGCGGGGCAAGAGACCCAGCATTTT.

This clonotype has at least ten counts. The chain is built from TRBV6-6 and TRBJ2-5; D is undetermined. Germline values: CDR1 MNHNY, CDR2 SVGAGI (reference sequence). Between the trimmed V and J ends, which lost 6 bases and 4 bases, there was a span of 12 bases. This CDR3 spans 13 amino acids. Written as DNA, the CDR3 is TGTGCCAGCAGGCTCCGTTCCCTAGAGACCCAGTACTTC. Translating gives CASRLRSLETQYF.

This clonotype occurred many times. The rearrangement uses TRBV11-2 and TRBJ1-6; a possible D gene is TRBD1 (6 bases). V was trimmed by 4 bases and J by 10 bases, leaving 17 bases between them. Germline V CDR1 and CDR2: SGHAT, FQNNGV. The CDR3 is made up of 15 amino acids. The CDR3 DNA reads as TGTGCCAGCAGCTCCAGTGACAGGTTCGGATCACCCCTCCACTTT. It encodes CASSSSDRFGSPLHF.

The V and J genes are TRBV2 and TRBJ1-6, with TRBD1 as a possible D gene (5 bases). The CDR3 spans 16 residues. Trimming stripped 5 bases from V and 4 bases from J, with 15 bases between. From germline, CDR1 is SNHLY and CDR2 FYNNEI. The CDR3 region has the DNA TGTGCCAGCAGTTTAGGGGCAGGGAGGTATAATTCACCCCTCCACTTT. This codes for CASSLGAGRYNSPLHF.

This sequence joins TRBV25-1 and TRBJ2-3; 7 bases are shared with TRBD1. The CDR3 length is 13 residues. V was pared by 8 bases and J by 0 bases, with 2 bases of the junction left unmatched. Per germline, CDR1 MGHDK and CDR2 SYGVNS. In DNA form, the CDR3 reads TGTGCCAGCCGACAGGGTAGCACAGATACGCAGTATTTT. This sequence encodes CASRQGSTDTQYF.

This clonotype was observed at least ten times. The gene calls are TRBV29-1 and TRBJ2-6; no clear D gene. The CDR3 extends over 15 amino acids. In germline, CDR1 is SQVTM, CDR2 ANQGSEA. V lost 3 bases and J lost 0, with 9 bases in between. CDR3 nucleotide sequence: TGCAGCGTTGAGGCCAGAAGCTCTGGGGCCAACGTCCTGACTTTC. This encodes CSVEARSSGANVLTF.

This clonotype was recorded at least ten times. Written as DNA, the CDR3 is TGTGCCAGCAGTTTGGGGGCTCGGAGCTATGGCTACACCTTC. It is translated as CASSLGARSYGYTF. The V and J genes are TRBV12-3 or TRBV12-4 and TRBJ1-2, with a tentative D call TRBD1 (6 bases). The CDR3 runs to 14 residues. The germline V and J ends were trimmed by 3 bases and 4 bases, with 12 bases remaining between them.

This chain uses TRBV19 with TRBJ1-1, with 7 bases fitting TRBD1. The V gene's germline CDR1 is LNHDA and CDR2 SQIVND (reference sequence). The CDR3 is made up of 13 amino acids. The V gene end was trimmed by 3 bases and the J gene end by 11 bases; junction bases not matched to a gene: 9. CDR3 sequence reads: CASSINRGVDAFF. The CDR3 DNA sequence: TGTGCCAGTAGTATCAACAGGGGCGTTGATGCTTTCTTT.

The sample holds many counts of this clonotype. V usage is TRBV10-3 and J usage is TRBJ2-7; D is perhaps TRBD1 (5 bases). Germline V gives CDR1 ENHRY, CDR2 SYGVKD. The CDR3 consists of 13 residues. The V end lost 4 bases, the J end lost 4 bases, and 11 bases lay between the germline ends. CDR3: CAISAGHLYEQYF. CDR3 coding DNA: TGTGCCATCAGTGCAGGACACCTTTACGAGCAGTACTTC.

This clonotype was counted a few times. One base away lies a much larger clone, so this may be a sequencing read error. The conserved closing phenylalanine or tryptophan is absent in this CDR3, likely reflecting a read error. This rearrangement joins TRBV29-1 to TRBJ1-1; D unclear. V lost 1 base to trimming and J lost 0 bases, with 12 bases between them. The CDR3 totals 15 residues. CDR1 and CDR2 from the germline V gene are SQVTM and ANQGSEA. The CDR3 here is CSVEAVGGVNTEAFS. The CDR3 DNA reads TGCAGCGTTGAAGCCGTTGGAGGTGTGAACACTGAAGCTTTCTCT.

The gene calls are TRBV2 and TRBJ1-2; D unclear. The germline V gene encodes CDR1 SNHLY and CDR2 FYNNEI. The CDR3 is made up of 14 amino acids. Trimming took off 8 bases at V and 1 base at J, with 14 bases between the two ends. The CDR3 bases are TGTGCCAGCTCAACCACCTCTGTTAACTATGGCTACACCTTC. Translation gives CASSTTSVNYGYTF. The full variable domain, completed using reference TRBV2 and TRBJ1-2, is EPEVTQTPSHQVTQMGQEVILRCVPISNHLYFYWYRQILGQKVEFLVSFYNNEISEKSEIFDDQFSVERPDGSNFTLKIRSTKLEDSAMYFCASSTTSVNYGYTFGSGTRLTVV.

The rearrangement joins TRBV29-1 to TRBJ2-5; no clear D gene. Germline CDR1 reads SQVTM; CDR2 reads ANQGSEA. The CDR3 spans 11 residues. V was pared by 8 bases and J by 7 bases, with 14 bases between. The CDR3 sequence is CSFGSVGTQYF. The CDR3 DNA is TGCAGCTTTGGGTCGGTCGGGACCCAGTACTTC.

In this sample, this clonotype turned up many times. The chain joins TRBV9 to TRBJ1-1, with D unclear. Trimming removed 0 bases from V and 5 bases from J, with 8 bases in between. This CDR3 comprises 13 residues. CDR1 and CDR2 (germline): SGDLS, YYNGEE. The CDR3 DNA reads TGTGCCAGCAGCGTAGGAGGGAGGACTGAAGCTTTCTTT. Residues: CASSVGGRTEAFF.

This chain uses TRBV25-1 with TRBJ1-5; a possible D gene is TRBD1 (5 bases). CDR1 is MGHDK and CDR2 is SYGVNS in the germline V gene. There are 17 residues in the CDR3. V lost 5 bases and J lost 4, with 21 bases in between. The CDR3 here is CASSLRNFGGGNQPQHF. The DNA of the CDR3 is TGTGCCAGCAGTTTACGAAATTTTGGGGGAGGAAATCAGCCCCAGCATTTT.

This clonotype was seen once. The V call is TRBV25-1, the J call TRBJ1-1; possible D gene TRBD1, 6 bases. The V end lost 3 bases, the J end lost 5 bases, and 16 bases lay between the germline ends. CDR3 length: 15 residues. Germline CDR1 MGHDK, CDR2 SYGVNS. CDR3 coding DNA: TGTGCCAGCAGTGAGGACAGAGATCGAACAACTGAAGCTTTCTTT. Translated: CASSEDRDRTTEAFF. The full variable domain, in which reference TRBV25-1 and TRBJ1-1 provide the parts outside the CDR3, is EADIYQTPRYLVIGTGKKITLECSQTMGHDKMYWYQQDPGMELHLIHYSYGVNSTEKGDLSSESTVSRIRTEHFPLTLESARPSHTSQYLCASSEDRDRTTEAFFGQGTRLTVV.

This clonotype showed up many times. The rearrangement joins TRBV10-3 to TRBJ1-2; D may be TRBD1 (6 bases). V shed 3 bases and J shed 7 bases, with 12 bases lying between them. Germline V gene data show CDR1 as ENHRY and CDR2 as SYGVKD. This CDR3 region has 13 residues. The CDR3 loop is CAISDLQGRGYTF. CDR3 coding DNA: TGTGCCATCAGTGACCTACAGGGTCGTGGCTACACCTTC.

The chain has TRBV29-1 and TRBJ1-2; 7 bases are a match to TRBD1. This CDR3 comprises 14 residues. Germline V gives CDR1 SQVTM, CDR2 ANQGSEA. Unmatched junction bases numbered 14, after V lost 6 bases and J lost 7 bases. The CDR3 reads CSVGQIGTVSGYTF. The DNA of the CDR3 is TGCAGCGTCGGACAGATCGGGACAGTCTCTGGCTACACCTTC.